Each of the 31 T cell receptor beta chains below was sequenced from the same sample in a study of human T cells and chemical hapten exposure. MiXCR, run by TCRdb on the RACE reads, gives a single entry per CDR3 protein. There are about 77,000 distinct CDR3 sequences in the sample; 8.5% to 9.5% occur only once, and about 1.8% lies in the top ten. Time point of the sample: healthy volunteer bleed at 6 weeks. Extraction yielded total RNA from whole blood (unfractionated). Source material: whole blood. The receptors were gathered from a female donor in good health. Some clones in this sample may be carry-over from other donors' samples.

As to this clonotype: Possible read error: a much larger clone is one base away. The chain links TRBV7-8 to TRBJ2-2; D possibly uses TRBD1 or TRBD2 (5 bases each). CDR3 length equals 15 residues. Germline V gene data show CDR1 as SGHVS and CDR2 as FQNEAQ. V was clipped by 5 bases and J by 3 bases, with 13 bases between them. The CDR3 bases are TGTGCCAGCAGCCCCTCGGGGCGCTACACCGGGGAGCTGTTTTTT. Protein product: CASSPSGRYTGELFF.

About this clonotype itself: A much more abundant neighbour one base away suggests this may be a read error. Likely a read error: the CDR3 ends without its conserved phenylalanine or tryptophan. The chain couples TRBV12-3 or TRBV12-4 to TRBJ1-1; D remains ambiguous. With 3 bases removed from V and 2 bases from J, the gap between germline ends came to 7 bases. This CDR3 has 13 residues. The CDR3: CASSFLENTEAFL. For the CDR3, the DNA is TGTGCCAGCAGTTTTCTCGAAAACACTGAAGCTTTCCTT.

This clonotype was detected many times. The CDR3 is CASSQDREAFF. As DNA, the CDR3 is TGTGCCAGCAGTCAGGACAGGGAGGCTTTCTTT. The chain carries TRBV7-9 and TRBJ1-1; 8 bases line up with TRBD1. CDR1 and CDR2 from the germline V gene are SEHNR and FQNEAQ (reference sequence). CDR3 size: 11 residues. Trimming removed 6 bases from V and 11 bases from J; junction bases left unmatched: 5.

In this sample, this clonotype turned up many times. This chain uses TRBV4-2 with TRBJ2-3, with 7 nucleotides matching TRBD2. This CDR3 has 18 residues. CDR1 is LGHNA, CDR2 YNFKEQ, per germline. Trimming removed 1 base from V and 4 bases from J; junction bases left unmatched: 14. The CDR3 protein is CASSQVGRPGGAADTQYF. The CDR3 DNA is TGTGCCAGCAGCCAAGTGGGTCGGCCGGGGGGTGCGGCAGATACGCAGTATTTT.

This clonotype was detected many times. The genes are TRBV13 and TRBJ2-3, with 10 bases aligning to TRBD1. There are 17 residues in the CDR3. With V trimmed by 1 base and J by 2 bases, 6 bases remained unmatched. Germline values: CDR1 PRHDT, CDR2 FYEKMQ (reference sequence). CDR3: CASSLAGTGVSTDTQYF. The CDR3 DNA reads TGTGCCAGCAGCTTAGCTGGGACAGGGGTGTCCACAGATACGCAGTATTTT.

The table lists this clonotype with many counts. The chain couples TRBV14 to TRBJ2-3; D unresolved. In germline, CDR1 is SGHDN, CDR2 FVKESK. The CDR3 consists of 13 residues. Trimming left V 5 bases short and J 2 bases short, with 8 bases between. DNA for the CDR3: TGTGCCAGCAGCGACTTTACCACAGATACGCAGTATTTT. This gives the protein CASSDFTTDTQYF.

There are a few counts of this clonotype. V and J are TRBV7-9 and TRBJ2-7, with TRBD1 as a possible D gene (6 bases). Germline CDR1 is SEHNR and CDR2 is FQNEAQ (reference sequence). The CDR3 is made up of 16 amino acids. The V and J ends lost 1 base and 5 bases respectively, with 18 bases between them. CDR3: CASSLGIVNEGDEQYF. In DNA, the CDR3 is TGTGCCAGCAGCTTAGGGATAGTCAACGAGGGGGACGAGCAGTACTTC.

This clonotype was counted ten times or more. V is TRBV25-1 and J is TRBJ2-7; 8 bases match TRBD1. The germline gives CDR1 MGHDK, CDR2 SYGVNS. CDR3 length equals 15 residues. The V segment lost 5 bases and the J segment 7 bases; nucleotides outside the gene matches: 13. In DNA form, the CDR3 reads TGTGCCAGCAGTCGCAGTCGGACAGGGTCGGTAGAGCAGTACTTC. Amino acid sequence: CASSRSRTGSVEQYF.

This clonotype was counted between two and nine times. V is TRBV6-2 or TRBV6-3 and J is TRBJ2-7; a possible D gene is TRBD1 (5 bases). Trimming took 8 bases from V and 5 from J, leaving 16 bases between them. This CDR3 is 13 amino acids long. Germline CDR1 and CDR2: MNHEY and SVGEGT. CDR3 sequence: CASGQGERNEQYF. CDR3 nucleotide sequence: TGTGCCAGCGGGCAAGGGGAACGGAACGAGCAGTACTTC.

This clonotype was seen repeatedly, ten times or more. The chain links TRBV7-2 to TRBJ1-6; D might be TRBD1 (5 bases). The V end lost 6 bases, the J end lost 8 bases, and 20 bases lay between the germline ends. This CDR3 is built from 16 residues. Germline CDR1 SGHTA, CDR2 FQGNSA. The CDR3 loop reads CASRPGGIRFDSPLHF. The CDR3 DNA is TGTGCCAGCAGACCCGGGGGAATCAGGTTCGATTCACCCCTCCACTTT.

CDR3 amino acids: CSVQPIGGNFYGYTF. The CDR3, as DNA: TGCAGCGTGCAGCCTATAGGGGGAAACTTCTATGGCTACACCTTC. The V and J genes are TRBV29-1 and TRBJ1-2; a weak D match, TRBD1 (6 bases). The CDR3 extends over 15 amino acids. The germline V gene encodes CDR1 SQVTM and CDR2 ANQGSEA. V lost 6 bases to trimming and J lost 4 bases, with 21 bases between them.

This clonotype showed up just a few times. V gene TRBV27 combines with J gene TRBJ1-2, with 12 bases aligning to TRBD1. Germline loops: CDR1 MNHEY, CDR2 SMNVEV (reference sequence). The CDR3 runs 13 residues. V was clipped by 8 bases and J by 8 bases; unmatched bases: 6. Written as DNA, the CDR3 is TGTGCCAGCGGGGACAGGGGGCTTAAGGGCTACACCTTC. Encoded protein: CASGDRGLKGYTF.

There are many counts of this clonotype. The J gene is TRBJ2-5, the V gene TRBV27, with D possibly matching TRBD1 (5 bases). V lost 8 bases and J 2 bases, leaving 18 bases between the germline ends. Germline V lookup: CDR1 MNHEY, CDR2 SMNVEV (reference sequence). The CDR3 has 15 residues. CDR3 protein: CASSSSGSGQETQYF. The DNA of the CDR3 is TGTGCCAGCTCCTCGTCAGGGTCCGGTCAAGAGACCCAGTACTTC.

The chain has TRBV9 and TRBJ2-3; TRBD2 is a possible D gene (6 bases). Germline assignment: CDR1 SGDLS and CDR2 YYNGEE. The CDR3 is made up of 15 amino acids. V dropped 0 bases and J dropped 2 bases, with 10 bases sitting between them. The CDR3 reads CASSVEGTDTDTQYF. CDR3 DNA sequence: TGTGCCAGCAGCGTAGAAGGGACTGACACAGATACGCAGTATTTT.

This clonotype was recorded at least ten times. J is TRBJ2-7 and V is TRBV5-1, with a possible D match to TRBD2 (5 bases). Germline CDR1 and CDR2: SGHRS and YFSETQ. There are 14 residues in the CDR3. Trimming took 3 bases from V and 0 from J, leaving 10 bases between them. The CDR3: CASSSEGPSYEQYF. In DNA form, the CDR3 reads TGCGCCAGCAGCTCCGAGGGCCCCTCCTACGAGCAGTACTTC.

This clonotype was observed at least ten times. The rearrangement joins TRBV12-3 or TRBV12-4 to TRBJ2-3, with 8 positions matching TRBD2. The CDR3 sequence is 16 residues long. Trimming took 5 bases from V and 6 from J; bases not matched to a gene: 13. In DNA form, the CDR3 reads TGTGCCAGCAGTCCAGATCTGGCGGGGGGCCTCGATACGCAGTATTTT. Translating it yields CASSPDLAGGLDTQYF.

This clonotype has at least ten counts. This rearrangement joins TRBV5-1 to TRBJ2-5; D possibly corresponds to TRBD1 (6 bases). The ends were cut back, 3 bases at V and 4 bases at J, with 16 bases in the middle. CDR3 length: 15 residues. Looked up from germline, CDR1 is SGHRS and CDR2 is YFSETQ. The CDR3 DNA follows: TGCGCCAGCAGCTCATCGACAGGTTCCGGAGAGACCCAGTACTTC. It codes for CASSSSTGSGETQYF.

This clonotype was seen repeatedly, ten times or more. The genes are TRBV3-1 and TRBJ1-1; D is possibly TRBD1 (5 bases). The CDR3 runs to 14 residues. Germline CDR1 is LGHDT and CDR2 is YNNKEL (reference sequence). The V and J ends lost 0 bases and 1 base respectively, with 6 bases between them. The CDR3 nucleotides are TGTGCCAGCAGCCAAGACAGGGCGAACACTGAAGCTTTCTTT. Its translation is CASSQDRANTEAFF.

The J gene is TRBJ2-1, the V gene TRBV7-2; the match to TRBD2 covers 12 bases. V trimming: 5 bases; J trimming: 10 bases; junction bases outside the gene matches: 9. The CDR3 covers 15 residues. Per germline, CDR1 SGHTA and CDR2 FQGNSA. This CDR3 is CASSPSGGAAYEQFF. Here the CDR3 DNA reads TGTGCCAGCAGCCCTAGCGGGGGGGCCGCTTACGAGCAGTTCTTC.

This clonotype was observed at least ten times. The chain couples TRBV7-9 to TRBJ2-7, with D perhaps given as TRBD1 or TRBD2 (6 bases each). The germline V gene encodes CDR1 SEHNR and CDR2 FQNEAQ (reference sequence). V was trimmed by 5 bases and J by 4 bases, leaving 12 bases between them. The CDR3 is made up of 13 amino acids. The CDR3 region has the DNA TGTGCCAGCAGCACTCTAGGGGGGTACGAGCAGTACTTC. It encodes CASSTLGGYEQYF.

This clonotype has a handful of counts. The J gene is TRBJ2-1, the V gene TRBV12-3 or TRBV12-4; 9 nucleotides line up with TRBD1. This CDR3 is built from 15 residues. The V segment lost 6 bases and the J segment 8 bases; nucleotides outside the gene matches: 11. The CDR3 here is CASSPSGQGMHEQFF. The CDR3 DNA reads TGTGCCAGCAGCCCCTCAGGACAGGGGATGCATGAGCAGTTCTTC.

V usage is TRBV28 and J usage is TRBJ2-3, with TRBD1 as a possible D gene (5 bases). The CDR3 spans 17 residues. Trimming took off 7 bases at V and 0 bases at J, with 20 bases between the two ends. Germline V gene lookup returns CDR1 MDHEN and CDR2 SYDVKM. The CDR3 sequence: CASILTPGATSTDTQYF. CDR3 DNA sequence: TGTGCCAGCATTCTTACCCCTGGGGCCACTAGCACAGATACGCAGTATTTT.

This clonotype was observed many times. The V and J genes are TRBV28 and TRBJ1-5; no definite D call. Deletions cut 10 bases from V and 3 bases from J, with 13 bases between. The CDR3 runs 13 residues. CDR1 and CDR2 from the germline V gene are MDHEN and SYDVKM. DNA for the CDR3: TGTGCCAACTCCGCAGCCGACAATCAGCCCCAGCATTTT. As protein: CANSAADNQPQHF.

This clonotype appeared once. V gene TRBV20-1 combines with J gene TRBJ2-3; 12 nucleotides agree with TRBD2. CDR1 DFQATT and CDR2 SNEGSKA come from the germline V gene (reference sequence). V lost 4 bases to trimming and J lost 3 bases; unmatched junction nucleotides: 5. The CDR3 extends over 15 amino acids. The CDR3 coding sequence is TGCAGTGCTACCCTGACTAGCGGGGGAACAGATACGCAGTATTTT. Amino acid sequence: CSATLTSGGTDTQYF.

This clonotype was seen a handful of times. The junction differs from germline at one of its ends, possibly a read error. This chain links TRBV2 with TRBJ1-5; D is unresolved. Per the germline V gene, CDR1 is SNHLY and CDR2 is FYNNEI. CDR3 size: 16 residues. The DNA for the CDR3 is TGTGCCAGCAGAGAAGGACCAAGGGAGAGCAATCAGCCCCAGCATTTT. Translated, it gives CASREGPRESNQPQHF.

The sample holds a few counts of this clonotype. This chain uses TRBV3-1 with TRBJ2-7, with D perhaps matching TRBD1 (5 bases). The CDR3 is made up of 16 amino acids. The V end was cut by 0 bases, the J end by 2 bases, with 14 bases between. Germline V gene sequence: CDR1 LGHDT, CDR2 YNNKEL (reference sequence). CDR3 sequence reads: CASSQDRGRAAYEQYF. Written as DNA, the CDR3 is TGTGCCAGCAGCCAAGATAGGGGCAGGGCCGCCTACGAGCAGTACTTC.

Concerning this clonotype: With a much larger clone just one base away, this may be a read error. V and J are TRBV19 and TRBJ2-7; no clear D. CDR3 length equals 13 residues. CDR1 LNHDA and CDR2 SQIVND come from the germline V gene (reference sequence). The CDR3 sequence is CASSMTISDEQYF. DNA of the CDR3: TGTGCCAGTAGTATGACCATCTCCGACGAGCAGTACTTC.

Comment on this clonotype: With a much larger clone just one base away, this may be a read error. CDR3 loop: CTSSQDVSTDTQYF. The CDR3 DNA reads TGTACCAGCAGCCAAGATGTGAGCACAGATACGCAGTATTTT. The gene calls are TRBV3-1 and TRBJ2-3; D ambiguous. This CDR3 spans 14 amino acids. Looked up from germline, CDR1 is LGHDT and CDR2 is YNNKEL (reference sequence).

This rearrangement joins TRBV3-1 to TRBJ1-6; D is undetermined. The length of the CDR3 is 16 residues. The V gene lost 1 base and the J gene lost 6 bases, with 13 bases spanning the gap. Germline-derived CDR1 and CDR2 are LGHDT and YNNKEL (reference sequence). The CDR3 is CASSQVSGWGNSPLHF. CDR3 in DNA: TGTGCCAGCAGCCAAGTATCAGGTTGGGGTAATTCACCCCTCCACTTT.

This clonotype was recorded once. The chain is built from TRBV6-2 or TRBV6-3 and TRBJ2-3; 12 bases map to TRBD2. The CDR3 loop spans 20 amino acids. The germline CDR1 and CDR2 sequences are MNHEY and SVGEGT. Germline trimming cut 2 bases from V and 1 base from J; bases unmatched to any gene: 13. The CDR3 DNA is TGTGCCAGCAGTTACAGGAGGGGGACTAGCGGGTCCAGATGCACAGATACGCAGTATTTT. Its translation is CASSYRRGTSGSRCTDTQYF.

This clonotype has ten or more counts. The J gene is TRBJ2-1, the V gene TRBV10-3; either TRBD1 or TRBD2 may supply D (6 bases each). The ends were cut back, 5 bases at V and 8 bases at J, with 16 bases in the middle. Germline CDR1 and CDR2: ENHRY and SYGVKD. The CDR3 is 14 residues long. This chain's CDR3 is CAISPGHGGDEQFF. The CDR3 DNA is TGTGCCATCAGTCCGGGACACGGAGGGGATGAGCAGTTCTTC.